These T cell receptor beta chains were read from a single sample in a study of cytomegalovirus exposure and HLA in healthy donors. The data were produced by immunoSEQ multiplex PCR, yet TCRdb's version contains in-frame clones alone and is incomplete. Of about 250,000 clones in the sample, about 90% are singletons; the top ten hold more than 10%. Sequenced: PBMCs. The receptors stem from a man between 18 and 29 years old in good health and CMV-seropositive. CDR3s include the opening cysteine and the closing phenylalanine or tryptophan. The D gene is left open where the match is weak. Size is stated for part of the rows, as once, few or many counts, or as a class when the clone is expanded.

>-|TRBD1|TRBV5-4|TRBJ2-3
TGTGCCAGCAGCTTCCGGGACAGTCTCACAGATACGCAGTATTTT
CASSFRDSLTDTQYF
>few|-|TRBV10-1|TRBJ2-2
TGCGCCAGCAGTTACAATCCGACAGGCGGCACCGGGGAGCTGTTTTTT
CASSYNPTGGTGELFF
>-|TRBD1|TRBV5-6|TRBJ1-2
TGTGCCAGCAGCGTGGGACAGTCTGATGGCTACACCTTC
CASSVGQSDGYTF
>-|-|TRBV2|TRBJ2-3
TGTGCCAGCAGTGAAGGGGCGGTTAGCACAGATACGCAGTATTTT
CASSEGAVSTDTQYF
>-|TRBD2|TRBV6-4|TRBJ2-1
TGTGCCAGCAGTGACGGGCTAGCGGGAGATGAGCAGTTCTTC
CASSDGLAGDEQFF
>-|-|TRBV4-1|TRBJ1-2
TGCGCCAGCAGCCAAGAGGTGTCCCCAGGGGACTATGGCTACACCTTC
CASSQEVSPGDYGYTF
>-|-|TRBV18|TRBJ2-1
TGTGCCAGCTCACCACAATCTAGCTCCTACAATGAGCAGTTCTTC
CASSPQSSSYNEQFF
>-|-|TRBV15|TRBJ2-7
TGTGCCACCAGCGAGGGGTACGAGCAGTACTTC
CATSEGYEQYF
>-|-|TRBV27|TRBJ1-2
TGTGCCAGCAGACGCAGGGTAGACTATGGCTACACCTTC
CASRRRVDYGYTF
>-|-|TRBV11-3|TRBJ2-5
TGTGCCAGCAGCCCTGGGGTAGCGCACCAAGAGACCCAGTACTTC
CASSPGVAHQETQYF
>-|-|TRBV7-9|TRBJ1-1
TGTGCCAGCGAGCCAGGGGTGAAAGCTTTCTTT
CASEPGVKAFF
>-|TRBD2|TRBV6-6|TRBJ2-1
TGTGCCAGCAGCCTTACTAGCGGAGAATACAATGAGCAGTTCTTC
CASSLTSGEYNEQFF
>-|-|TRBV5-1|TRBJ1-3
TGCGCCAGCAGCTTGGGCAGTAGCAAAGGAAACACCATATATTTT
CASSLGSSKGNTIYF
>-|-|TRBV7-2|TRBJ2-5
TGTGCCAGCAGCTTAGCCGTAGGGGTGGAAGAGACCCAGTACTTC
CASSLAVGVEETQYF
>-|-|TRBV27|TRBJ2-2
TGTGCCAGCAGTTCCGGGCAGACGAACACCGGGGAGCTGTTTTTT
CASSSGQTNTGELFF
>-|-|TRBV2|TRBJ2-1
TGTGCCAGCAGGCCTCAACCGTATGAGCAGTTCTTC
CASRPQPYEQFF
>-|-|TRBV6-1|TRBJ1-4
TGTGCCAGCAGTGAACAGCCTGCAACTAATGAAAAACTGTTTTTT
CASSEQPATNEKLFF
>-|-|TRBV10-3|TRBJ1-5
TGTGCCATCAGGACGGACATAAATCAGCCCCAGCATTTT
CAIRTDINQPQHF
>few|-|TRBV6-6|TRBJ1-2
TGTGCCAGCAGTTACCCCGTCGGGACGGTGGATGGCTACACCTTC
CASSYPVGTVDGYTF
>-|-|TRBV6-5|TRBJ1-3
TGTGCCAGCAGTAAATCGGACACCATGGGAAACACCATATATTTT
CASSKSDTMGNTIYF
>-|-|TRBV29-1|TRBJ2-7
TGCAGCGTTGCGGGATACTCCTACGAGCAGTACTTC
CSVAGYSYEQYF
>-|-|TRBV6-1|TRBJ2-2
TGTGCCAGCAGTCAAGTACGGACGTTACGGACCGGGGAGCTGTTTTTT
CASSQVRTLRTGELFF
>-|-|TRBV30|TRBJ1-4
TGTGCCTGGAGTGTTGGGGCAGGATGGGAAAAACTGTTTTTT
CAWSVGAGWEKLFF
>-|-|TRBV28|TRBJ1-2
TGTGCCAGCAGTTCCCCCCAGAGCTATGGCTACACCTTC
CASSSPQSYGYTF
>-|-|TRBV30|TRBJ1-1
TGTGCCTGGAATAAACGAAGGGGAGCTTTCTTT
CAWNKRRGAFF
>-|-|TRBV2|TRBJ2-5
TGTGCCAGCAGTCAATACACCCAAGAGACCCAGTACTTC
CASSQYTQETQYF
>-|TRBD1|TRBV27|TRBJ1-1
TGTGCCAGCCGGAGAGGGGGCGAGAACACTGAAGCTTTCTTT
CASRRGGENTEAFF